Listed below are T cell receptor beta chains from one sample, sequenced in a study of shared T cell receptors in the human thymus. This table comes from immunoSEQ multiplex PCR, and its TCRdb copy is limited to in-frame clones, with some not included. The profile shows 550,000 to 800,000 clones, 80% to 90% of them singletons. A further study also used this sample, focusing on human thymus T cells.

The specimen sequenced was thymocytes. Every receptor here comes from a girl less than two years old with a congenital heart defect. Both conserved end residues are part of each CDR3. D genes are given only for firm matches.

d_call v_call cdr3_aa
. TRBV4-1 CASSQGVAGWDFQETQYF
. TRBV5-5 CASSLDSAWNQPQHF
TRBD1 TRBV4-3 CASSQGGPGTDLSYEQYF
. TRBV5-1 CASSLSASHNEQFF
. TRBV19 CASSSRLGDGYTF
. TRBV20-1 CSAQLQETQYF
TRBD1 TRBV2 CASIGQETTRFF
TRBD1 TRBV2 CASRLLDRGPGNQPQHF
. TRBV18 CASSPPQDINYEQYF
TRBD1 TRBV19 CASSMQTGTAFF
. TRBV11-2 CASSFRYRDAGNTIYF
. TRBV27 CASSTRRGGPYNSPLHF
TRBD1 TRBV6-1 CASSEAYRGQARSYEQYF
. TRBV5-6 CASSPDAVRETTGELFF
TRBD1 TRBV6-1 CASSSHGTGEYEQYF
. TRBV20-1 CSANRVYGYTF
TRBD1 TRBV27 CASSPLGDSRDCTEAFF
. TRBV5-1 CASSCAGKETEKLFF
TRBD1 TRBV6-6 CASTNPGGTEAFF
. TRBV6-1 CASRRDWANVLTF
TRBD1 TRBV7-6 CASSSGQGVLNTIYF
. TRBV20-1 CSARHGELFF
. TRBV5-4 CASSPSSGANVLTF
TRBD2 TRBV28 CASSPGLAGGHSSYEQYF
. TRBV5-1 CASSLLETQYF
. TRBV2 CASNHQGWGNYGYTF
. TRBV4-1 CASSRGRTVSNQPQHF
. TRBV6-6 CASSYCQGMYGYTF
. TRBV7-2 CASSLSQPNEQFF
TRBD1 TRBV7-9 CASSLGTGVGSEAFF
. TRBV4-1 CASSQVNDGGVGSSKAFF
TRBD2 TRBV2 CASSEASGGSYEQYF
. TRBV11-2 CASSLERSSQNTEAFF
. TRBV10-1 CASLARDIYGYTF
TRBD1 TRBV14 CASSQTEGAGYEQYF
. TRBV12-5 CASGHLNQGLAGNTIYF
. TRBV19 CASSISLVLQETQYF
. TRBV6-1 CASTPVERWNEQFF
. TRBV5-4 CASSLVAQWSTDTQYF
TRBD1 TRBV4-3 CASSLDRAPGNTIYF
. TRBV27 CASSGGRGSGNTIYF
TRBD1 TRBV4-1 CASSRRDRESRHDGGYTF
. TRBV5-4 CASSLDSVGTEAFF
TRBD2 TRBV4-2 CASSQVGRGCRNEQFF
. TRBV6-1 CASSDLRGPQETQYF
. TRBV10-3 CAISPLGHPLYEQYF
. TRBV11-2 CASSLVVVRGFRYQPQHF
TRBD2 TRBV4-1 CASSRGLAGLTGLAKNIQYF
TRBD1 TRBV18 CASSPGQGASQPQHF
TRBD1 TRBV7-9 CASSLFPRDRSNSPLHF
. TRBV14 CASSPEGGLDEQYF
. TRBV4-1 CASSLSGPTHKNNEQFF
TRBD1 TRBV6-5 CASSLGQGFYEQYF
. TRBV7-9 CASSPADSAPGHGYTF
TRBD1 TRBV5-4 CASSLGTGGRRMNTEAFF
TRBD2 TRBV6-6 CASSYSPAGGVDTQYF
TRBD2 TRBV28 CASRNTGTSDDNEQFF